These 13 T cell receptor beta chains were sequenced from one sample in a study of shared clonotypes between healthy human individuals. Clones were sequenced by immunoSEQ multiplex PCR, and TCRdb holds only the in-frame ones, with some missing. The data contain around 2.3 million clones, under 97% of them singletons. The specimen sequenced was naive CD4+ T cells sorted from blood. Subset here: CD45RA+ positively selected. Receptor source: a man aged 18 to 29 in good health.

This rearrangement joins TRBV10-1 to TRBJ2-1; 9 nucleotides match TRBD2. CDR1 WNHNN and CDR2 SYGVQD come from the germline V gene (reference sequence). The CDR3 has 15 amino acids. V gave up 4 bases and J gave up 9 bases; unmatched junction bases: 10. The CDR3 is CASSVFSGRSVEQFF. The DNA for the CDR3 is TGCGCCAGCAGTGTCTTCAGCGGGAGGTCGGTTGAGCAGTTCTTC.

V and J are TRBV5-1 and TRBJ2-3, with D maybe TRBD2 (5 bases). This CDR3 has 13 amino acids. Germline V lookup: CDR1 SGHRS, CDR2 YFSETQ. The ends were cut back, 0 bases at V and 8 bases at J, with 10 bases in the middle. CDR3 sequence reads: CASSLGGFSTQYF. CDR3 DNA sequence: TGCGCCAGCAGCTTGGGCGGGTTCAGTACGCAGTATTTT. Supplemented by reference TRBV5-1 and TRBJ2-3, the full variable domain reads KAGVTQTPRYLIKTRGQQVTLSCSPISGHRSVSWYQQTPGQGLQFLFEYFSETQRNKGNFPGRFSGRQFSNSRSEMNVSTLELGDSALYLCASSLGGFSTQYFGPGTRLTVL.

This clone showed up just once. Other DNA sequences from this sample encode an identical CDR3 as well. The V gene is TRBV18, the J gene TRBJ2-5, with 7 bases aligning to TRBD1. CDR1 is KGHSH, CDR2 LQKENI, per germline. The CDR3 is 14 residues long. V dropped 1 base and J dropped 5; count of bases not matched to a gene: 4. CDR3 bases: TGTGCCAGCTCACCACAGGGGGCCGGGGAGACCCAGTACTTC. Its protein is CASSPQGAGETQYF.

The gene calls are TRBV7-2 and TRBJ2-7; no clear D gene. The length of the CDR3 is 15 residues. Germline V gives CDR1 SGHTA, CDR2 FQGNSA. The V end was cut by 1 base, the J end by 6 bases, with 16 bases between. CDR3 sequence (DNA): TGTGCCAGCAGCTTAGTAAGCGCCGTCCAAACCGAGCAGTACTTC. Translating gives CASSLVSAVQTEQYF.

The chain has TRBV10-3 and TRBJ2-3, with D perhaps TRBD1 (6 bases). This CDR3 spans 15 amino acids. V was cut by 0 bases and J by 5 bases, with 12 bases left in between. The V gene's germline CDR1 is ENHRY and CDR2 SYGVKD. The CDR3 sequence is CAISESTQGRDTQYF. The CDR3 coding sequence is TGTGCCATCAGTGAGTCGACTCAGGGGAGAGATACGCAGTATTTT.

The chain recombines TRBV10-3 with TRBJ2-1, with 8 bases aligning to TRBD2. This CDR3 has 17 amino acids. The germline gives CDR1 ENHRY, CDR2 SYGVKD. Losses at the gene ends were 4 bases for V and 3 bases for J; bases not matched to a gene: 11. The CDR3 here is CAISGASSGGNYNEQFF. In DNA form, the CDR3 reads TGTGCCATCAGTGGGGCAAGCAGCGGGGGAAACTACAATGAGCAGTTCTTC.

The chain carries TRBV5-1 and TRBJ1-1, with unresolved D. CDR1 and CDR2 from the germline V gene are SGHRS and YFSETQ. CDR3 length equals 15 residues. V lost 1 base to trimming and J lost 1 base, with 11 bases between them. The CDR3 DNA is TGCGCCAGCAGCTTGTCTACGGGAGCGAACACTGAAGCTTTCTTT. This gives the protein CASSLSTGANTEAFF.

V is TRBV5-1 and J is TRBJ2-1, with 13 bases lining up with TRBD2. The CDR3 has 19 amino acids. Germline V gene data show CDR1 as SGHRS and CDR2 as YFSETQ. V was pared by 2 bases and J by 8 bases, with 16 bases of the junction left unmatched. DNA for the CDR3: TGCGCCAGCAGCTTTAGCGGGACTAGCGGGATCGATTATCGGTATGAGCAGTTCTTC. Translated: CASSFSGTSGIDYRYEQFF.

This clone is a singleton in its sample. This chain connects TRBV5-1 to TRBJ1-4, with 8 bases fitting TRBD1. This CDR3 is built from 14 residues. Per the germline V gene, CDR1 is SGHRS and CDR2 is YFSETQ. The J segment lost 5 bases and the V segment lost 4 bases, leaving 4 bases of the junction unmatched. Written as DNA, the CDR3 is TGCGCCAGCAGCGGGGACAGGTGGAATGAAAAACTGTTTTTT. It specifies CASSGDRWNEKLFF.

This chain joins TRBV30 and TRBJ2-1, with 7 positions matching TRBD1. V dropped 3 bases and J dropped 2; count of bases not matched to a gene: 4. Germline lookup yields CDR1 GTSNPN and CDR2 SVGIG (reference sequence). The CDR3 has 14 amino acids. CDR3 nucleotides: TGTGCCTGGAGGGCCAGGGGGACCTACAATGAGCAGTTCTTC. Protein: CAWRARGTYNEQFF.

The gene calls are TRBV25-1 and TRBJ1-2; maybe TRBD1 (6 bases). This CDR3 contains 15 residues. V gave up 3 bases and J gave up 10 bases, with 21 bases separating them. Germline lookup yields CDR1 MGHDK and CDR2 SYGVNS. CDR3 coding DNA: TGTGCCAGCAGTGAGCCCAGAACAGGGAGATCTATCTACACCTTC. It yields the protein CASSEPRTGRSIYTF.

This rearrangement joins TRBV7-2 to TRBJ2-5; maybe TRBD1 (6 bases). V was clipped by 1 base and J by 6 bases, with 12 bases between them. The germline V gene has CDR1 SGHTA and CDR2 FQGNSA. CDR3 length: 14 amino acids. The CDR3 DNA reads TGTGCCAGCAGCTTAGGACAGGTCCCCCAGACCCAGTACTTC. Protein product: CASSLGQVPQTQYF.

The rearrangement links TRBV5-1 to TRBJ2-3, with 9 bases identical to TRBD2. Germline-derived CDR1 and CDR2 are SGHRS and YFSETQ. The CDR3 loop spans 18 amino acids. Germline trimming cut 4 bases from V and 3 bases from J; bases unmatched to any gene: 15. CDR3: CASSHADGGGARTDTQYF. CDR3 nucleotides: TGCGCCAGCAGCCACGCCGATGGCGGGGGGGCCCGTACAGATACGCAGTATTTT.